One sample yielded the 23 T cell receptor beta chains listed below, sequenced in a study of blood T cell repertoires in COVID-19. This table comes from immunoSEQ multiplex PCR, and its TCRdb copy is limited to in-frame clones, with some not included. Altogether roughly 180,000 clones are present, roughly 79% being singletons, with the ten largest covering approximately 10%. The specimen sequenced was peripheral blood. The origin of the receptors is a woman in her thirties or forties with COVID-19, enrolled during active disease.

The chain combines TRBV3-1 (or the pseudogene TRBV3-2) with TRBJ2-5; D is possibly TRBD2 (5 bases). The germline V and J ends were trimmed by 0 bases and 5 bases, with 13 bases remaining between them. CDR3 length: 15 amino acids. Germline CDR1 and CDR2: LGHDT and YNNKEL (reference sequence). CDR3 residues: CASSQDSRGFETQYF. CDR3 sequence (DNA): TGTGCCAGCAGCCAAGATAGTCGGGGTTTTGAGACCCAGTACTTC.

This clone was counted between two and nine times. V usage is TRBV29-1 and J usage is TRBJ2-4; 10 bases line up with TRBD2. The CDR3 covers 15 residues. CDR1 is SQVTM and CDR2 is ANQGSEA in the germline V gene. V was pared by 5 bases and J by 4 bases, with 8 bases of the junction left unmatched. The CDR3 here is CSVKRSTSGKNIQYF. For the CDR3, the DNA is TGCAGCGTTAAACGTTCGACTAGCGGGAAAAACATTCAGTACTTC.

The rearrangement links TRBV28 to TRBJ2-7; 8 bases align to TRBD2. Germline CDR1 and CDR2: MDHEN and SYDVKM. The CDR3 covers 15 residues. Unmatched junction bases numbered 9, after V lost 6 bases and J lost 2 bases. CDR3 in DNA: TGTGCCAGCAGCTTACCGGGACTAGGGGCCTACGAGCAGTACTTC. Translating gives CASSLPGLGAYEQYF.

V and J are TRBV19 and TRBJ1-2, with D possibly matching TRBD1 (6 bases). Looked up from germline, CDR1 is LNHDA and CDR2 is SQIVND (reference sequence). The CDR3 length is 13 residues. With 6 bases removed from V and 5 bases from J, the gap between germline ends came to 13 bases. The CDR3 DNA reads TGTGCCAGTAGGTTGGACAGAACTTATGGCTACACCTTC. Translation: CASRLDRTYGYTF.

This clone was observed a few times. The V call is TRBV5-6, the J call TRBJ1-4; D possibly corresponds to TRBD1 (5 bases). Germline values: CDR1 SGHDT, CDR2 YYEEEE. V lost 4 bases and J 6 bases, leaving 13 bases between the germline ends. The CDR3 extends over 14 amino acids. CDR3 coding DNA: TGTGCCAGCAGCGCGGGACTGGCTGATGAAAAACTGTTTTTT. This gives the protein CASSAGLADEKLFF. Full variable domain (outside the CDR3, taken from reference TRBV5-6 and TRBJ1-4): DAGVTQSPTHLIKTRGQQVTLRCSPKSGHDTVSWYQQALGQGPQFIFQYYEEEERQRGNFPDRFSGHQFPNYSSELNVNALLLGDSALYLCASSAGLADEKLFFGSGTQLSVL.

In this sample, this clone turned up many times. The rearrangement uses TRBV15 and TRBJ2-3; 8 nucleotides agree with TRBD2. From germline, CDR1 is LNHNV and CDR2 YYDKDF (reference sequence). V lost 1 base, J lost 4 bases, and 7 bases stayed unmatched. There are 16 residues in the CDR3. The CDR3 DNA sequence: TGTGCCACCAGCAGAGTCGCGGGGGGCGGGGCAGATACGCAGTATTTT. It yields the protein CATSRVAGGGADTQYF.

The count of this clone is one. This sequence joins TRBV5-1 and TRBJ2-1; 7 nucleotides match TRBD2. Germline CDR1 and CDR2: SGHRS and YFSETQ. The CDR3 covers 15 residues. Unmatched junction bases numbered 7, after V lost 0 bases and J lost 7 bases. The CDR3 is CASSLEGTNNNEQFF. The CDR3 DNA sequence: TGCGCCAGCAGCTTGGAGGGGACTAACAATAATGAGCAGTTCTTC. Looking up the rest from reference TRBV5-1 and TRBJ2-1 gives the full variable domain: KAGVTQTPRYLIKTRGQQVTLSCSPISGHRSVSWYQQTPGQGLQFLFEYFSETQRNKGNFPGRFSGRQFSNSRSEMNVSTLELGDSALYLCASSLEGTNNNEQFFGPGTRLTVL.

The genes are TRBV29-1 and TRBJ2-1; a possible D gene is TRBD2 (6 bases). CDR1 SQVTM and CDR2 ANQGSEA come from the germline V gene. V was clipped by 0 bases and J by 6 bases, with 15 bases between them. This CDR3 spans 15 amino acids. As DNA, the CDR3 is TGCAGCGTTGAAGATCCAACGGGACTCTTCAATGAGCAGTTCTTC. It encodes CSVEDPTGLFNEQFF.

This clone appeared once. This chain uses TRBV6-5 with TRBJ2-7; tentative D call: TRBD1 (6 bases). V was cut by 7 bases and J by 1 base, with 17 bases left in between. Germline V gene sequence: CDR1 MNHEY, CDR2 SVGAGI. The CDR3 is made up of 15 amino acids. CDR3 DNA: TGTGCCAGCACCTTGGACAGAATCGCATCCTACGAGCAGTACGTC. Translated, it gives CASTLDRIASYEQYV.

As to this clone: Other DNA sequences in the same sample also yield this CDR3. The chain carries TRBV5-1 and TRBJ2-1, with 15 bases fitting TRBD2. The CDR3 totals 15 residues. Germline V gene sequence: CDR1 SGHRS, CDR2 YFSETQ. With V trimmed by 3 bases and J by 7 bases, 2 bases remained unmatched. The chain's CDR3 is CASSSGLAGGNEQFF. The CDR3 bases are TGCGCCAGCAGCTCGGGACTAGCGGGAGGAAATGAGCAGTTCTTC.

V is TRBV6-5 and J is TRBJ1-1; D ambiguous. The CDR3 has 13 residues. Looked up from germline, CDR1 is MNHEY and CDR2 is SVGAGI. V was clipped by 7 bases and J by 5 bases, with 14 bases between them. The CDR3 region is CASIQEAGTEAFF. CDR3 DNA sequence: TGTGCCAGCATTCAGGAGGCAGGAACTGAAGCTTTCTTT.

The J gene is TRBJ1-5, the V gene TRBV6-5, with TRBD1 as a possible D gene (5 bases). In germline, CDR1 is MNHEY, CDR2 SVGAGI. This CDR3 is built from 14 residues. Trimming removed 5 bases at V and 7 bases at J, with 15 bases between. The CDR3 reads CASSTLGPGQPQHF. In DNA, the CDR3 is TGTGCCAGCAGTACCCTGGGCCCAGGGCAGCCCCAGCATTTT.

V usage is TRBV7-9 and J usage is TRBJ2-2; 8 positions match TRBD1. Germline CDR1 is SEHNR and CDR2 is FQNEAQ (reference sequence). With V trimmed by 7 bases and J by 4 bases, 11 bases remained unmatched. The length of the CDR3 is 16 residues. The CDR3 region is CASTSGGGTGTGELFF. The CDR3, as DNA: TGTGCCAGCACCTCAGGGGGCGGGACAGGCACCGGGGAGCTGTTTTTT. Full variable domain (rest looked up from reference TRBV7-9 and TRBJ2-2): DTGVSQNPRHKITKRGQNVTFRCDPISEHNRLYWYRQTLGQGPEFLTYFQNEAQLEKSRLLSDRFSAERPKGSFSTLEIQRTEQGDSAMYLCASTSGGGTGTGELFFGEGSRLTVL.

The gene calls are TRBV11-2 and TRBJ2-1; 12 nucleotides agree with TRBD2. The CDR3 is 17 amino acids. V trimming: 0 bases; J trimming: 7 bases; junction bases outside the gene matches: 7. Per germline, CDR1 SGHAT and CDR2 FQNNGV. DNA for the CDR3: TGTGCCAGCAGCTTAGACTCCACGACTAGCGGGGGAAATGAGCAGTTCTTC. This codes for CASSLDSTTSGGNEQFF.

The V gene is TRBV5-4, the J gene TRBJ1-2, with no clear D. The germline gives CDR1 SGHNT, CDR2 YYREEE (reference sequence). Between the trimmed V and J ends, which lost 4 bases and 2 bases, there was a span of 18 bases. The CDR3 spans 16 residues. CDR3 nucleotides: TGTGCCAGCAGCCCATGGTCCCGGGGTGAAAACTATGGCTACACCTTC. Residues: CASSPWSRGENYGYTF.

The DNA of the CDR3 is TGTGCCATCAATATAGGGGACAACTACGAGCAGTACTTC. Translated, it gives CAINIGDNYEQYF. The chain links TRBV10-3 to TRBJ2-7, with D possibly TRBD1 on 6 matching bases. This CDR3 has 13 residues. Trimming removed 7 bases from V and 3 bases from J, with 13 bases in between. The germline V gene encodes CDR1 ENHRY and CDR2 SYGVKD.

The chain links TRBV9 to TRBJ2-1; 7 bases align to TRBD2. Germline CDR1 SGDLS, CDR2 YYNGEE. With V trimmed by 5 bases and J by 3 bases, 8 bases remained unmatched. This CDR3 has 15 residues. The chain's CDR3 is CASSDGAGYYNEQFF. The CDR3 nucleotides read TGTGCCAGCAGTGACGGAGCGGGGTACTACAATGAGCAGTTCTTC.

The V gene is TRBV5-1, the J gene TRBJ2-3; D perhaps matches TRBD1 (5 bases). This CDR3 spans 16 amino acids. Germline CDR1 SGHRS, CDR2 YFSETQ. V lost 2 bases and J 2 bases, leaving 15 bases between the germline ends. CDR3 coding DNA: TGCGCCAGCAGCTTTGGAGCCAGGGCCCCCACAGATACGCAGTATTTT. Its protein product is CASSFGARAPTDTQYF.

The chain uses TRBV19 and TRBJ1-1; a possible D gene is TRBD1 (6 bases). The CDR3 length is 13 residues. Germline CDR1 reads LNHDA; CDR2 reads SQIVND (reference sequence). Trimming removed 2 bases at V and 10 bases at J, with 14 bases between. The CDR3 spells CASSIRTAPRAFF. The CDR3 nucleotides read TGTGCCAGTAGTATAAGGACAGCCCCGAGAGCTTTCTTT.

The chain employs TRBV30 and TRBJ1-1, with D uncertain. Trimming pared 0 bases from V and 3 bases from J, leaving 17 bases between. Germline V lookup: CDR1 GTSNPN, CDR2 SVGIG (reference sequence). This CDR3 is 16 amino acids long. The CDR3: CAWSVIRGGLDTEAFF. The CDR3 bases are TGTGCCTGGAGTGTCATTCGTGGAGGGTTAGACACTGAAGCTTTCTTT. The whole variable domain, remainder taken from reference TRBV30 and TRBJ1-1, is SQTIHQWPATLVQPVGSPLSLECTVEGTSNPNLYWYRQAAGRGLQLLFYSVGIGQISSEVPQNLSASRPQDRQFILSSKKLLLSDSGFYLCAWSVIRGGLDTEAFFGQGTRLTVV.

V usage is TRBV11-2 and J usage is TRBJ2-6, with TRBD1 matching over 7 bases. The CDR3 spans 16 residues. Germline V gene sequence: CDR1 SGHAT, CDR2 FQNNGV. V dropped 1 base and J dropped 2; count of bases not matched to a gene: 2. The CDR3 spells CASSLAGTAGANVLTF. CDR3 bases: TGTGCCAGCAGCTTAGCCGGGACAGCTGGGGCCAACGTCCTGACTTTC.

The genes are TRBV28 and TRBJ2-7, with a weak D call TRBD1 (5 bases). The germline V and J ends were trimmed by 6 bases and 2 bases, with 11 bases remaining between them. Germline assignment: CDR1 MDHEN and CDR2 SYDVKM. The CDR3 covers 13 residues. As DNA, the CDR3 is TGTGCCAGCAGAGGCCAGGGCACCTACGAGCAGTACTTC. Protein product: CASRGQGTYEQYF.

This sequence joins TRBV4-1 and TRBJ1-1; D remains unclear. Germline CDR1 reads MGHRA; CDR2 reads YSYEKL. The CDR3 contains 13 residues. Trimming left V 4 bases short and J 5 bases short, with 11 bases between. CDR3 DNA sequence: TGCGCCAGCAGCCCCGGAACGGGGACTGAAGCTTTCTTT. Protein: CASSPGTGTEAFF.